These T cell receptor beta chains were read from a single sample in a study of T cells in Graves' hyperthyroidism and ophthalmopathy. TCRdb processed the multiplex PCR reads anew with MiXCR; each CDR3 protein has one entry. This sample has a few hundred thousand distinct CDR3 sequences, with about 20% found just once. Source material: blood. Receptor source: a young man with Graves' hyperthyroidism. CDR3s include the opening cysteine and the closing phenylalanine or tryptophan. D genes are given only for firm matches. Size tells how often a clone was seen (once, few, many) or the class of an expanded clone, and some rows leave it out.

abundance	j_gene	v_gene	len	d_gene	CDR3nt	CDR3aa
few	TRBJ1-2	TRBV3-1	13	.	TGTGCCAGCAGCCAACCTTCGGGGAGGGGCTACACCTTC	CASSQPSGRGYTF
many	TRBJ2-7	TRBV12-3/TRBV12-4	13	TRBD2	TGTGCCAGCAAAAGGACGGGGGGGCTTGAGCAGTACTTC	CASKRTGGLEQYF
many	TRBJ2-5	TRBV12-3/TRBV12-4	15	TRBD1	TGTGCCAGCAGTGTAGGGACAGGGGGCTCCGAGACCCAGTACTTC	CASSVGTGGSETQYF
many	TRBJ1-2	TRBV11-2	14	.	TGTGCCAGCAGCTTAGTAGCTACCTATGAGGGCTACACCTTC	CASSLVATYEGYTF
many	TRBJ1-5	TRBV6-1	15	.	TGTGCCAGCAGTGAATGGACATATAGCAATCAGCCCCAGCATTTT	CASSEWTYSNQPQHF
once	TRBJ2-7	TRBV6-5	12	.	TGTGCCAGCAGTTCGATTACCTACGAGCAGTACTTC	CASSSITYEQYF
few	TRBJ1-6	TRBV5-1	15	TRBD1	TGCGCCAGCAGCTACCGGGACAGAATAAATTCACCCCTCCACTTT	CASSYRDRINSPLHF
many	TRBJ1-2	TRBV10-3	12	.	TGTGCCATCACCGACTGGGGGTCCGGCTACACCTTC	CAITDWGSGYTF
few	TRBJ2-7	TRBV20-1	15	.	TGCAGTGCTAGAGATCTGACAGGCGTACCCTACGAGCAGTACTTC	CSARDLTGVPYEQYF
many	TRBJ1-1	TRBV30	14	.	TGTGCCTGGAGGTTCGACGGCGGGAATGCGAAAGCTTTCTTT	CAWRFDGGNAKAFF
.	TRBJ2-5	TRBV11-2	14	TRBD2	TGTGCCAGCCGGTCCCCCGGGAGGCAAGAGACCCAGTACTTC	CASRSPGRQETQYF
.	TRBJ1-1	TRBV12-3/TRBV12-4	14	TRBD1	TGTGCCAGCAATGGACAGGGCGAGGACACTGAAGCTTTCTTT	CASNGQGEDTEAFF
many	TRBJ2-7	TRBV25-1	12	.	TGTGCCAGCAACTCCCGCCCCGGCGAGCAGTACTTC	CASNSRPGEQYF
many	TRBJ1-3	TRBV12-3/TRBV12-4	15	.	TGTGCCAGCAGTTACCGGACAAACTCTGGAAACACCATATATTTT	CASSYRTNSGNTIYF
.	TRBJ2-5	TRBV7-8	18	TRBD2	TGTGCCAGCAGCTTAGCCTCGACTAGCGGGGGCGCCGGAGAGACCCAGTACTTC	CASSLASTSGGAGETQYF
many	TRBJ1-1	TRBV5-1	15	TRBD1	TGCGCCAGCAGCTTGCCGGGACAGGAGAACACTGAAGCTTTCTTT	CASSLPGQENTEAFF
.	TRBJ2-5	TRBV6-2/TRBV6-3	12	.	TGTGCCAGCAGGAAGATACCAGAGACCCAGTACTTC	CASRKIPETQYF
many	TRBJ1-5	TRBV28	14	.	TGTGCCAGCAAGTCGGGGCCTAGCAATCAGCCCCAGCATTTT	CASKSGPSNQPQHF
.	TRBJ2-6	TRBV11-1	17	.	TGTGCCAGCAGCCGCCCGGCAGGGCGCTCTGGGGCCAACGTCCTGACTTTC	CASSRPAGRSGANVLTF
few	TRBJ2-2	TRBV7-8	16	.	TGTGCCAGCAGCCAGACTAGATATGCGAACACCGGGGAGCTGTTTTTT	CASSQTRYANTGELFF
many	TRBJ2-6	TRBV28	22	TRBD1	TGTGCCAGCAGTTTATGGGCCTGGATGAAACAGGGGGCGGACTCTGGGGCCAACGTCCTGACTTTC	CASSLWAWMKQGADSGANVLTF
many	TRBJ1-2	TRBV9	16	TRBD1	TGTGCCAGCAGCTCCCTCAGTACAGGGGGCATGGGTGGCTACACCTTC	CASSSLSTGGMGGYTF
.	TRBJ1-2	TRBV10-2	15	.	TGTGCCAGCAGTCCTAACCAGGGGAGTGGCTATGGCTACAGCTTC	CASSPNQGSGYGYSF
.	TRBJ1-2	TRBV5-1	14	.	TGCGCCAGCAGCTTGAGCCAGGGCTCTCTTGGCTACACCTTC	CASSLSQGSLGYTF
many	TRBJ1-1	TRBV11-2	15	.	TGTGCCAGCAGCTTTGGGGGGGCTGGGAACACTGAAGCTTTCTTT	CASSFGGAGNTEAFF
many	TRBJ1-5	TRBV12-3/TRBV12-4	16	.	TGTGCCAGCAGTTTGCGGGGCAGGGGACGGGGTCAGCCCCAGCATTTT	CASSLRGRGRGQPQHF
many	TRBJ2-5	TRBV7-9	16	TRBD2	TGTGCCAGCAGCCGTTGGACTAGCGGGGGACAAGAGACCCAGTACTTC	CASSRWTSGGQETQYF
many	TRBJ2-5	TRBV29-1	12	TRBD1	TGCAGCGTGACAGGGGCTCAAGAGACCCAGTACTTC	CSVTGAQETQYF
many	TRBJ1-1	TRBV7-9	15	.	TGTGCCAGCAGCTTAATCCCGGGAGGGCTCACTGAAGCTTTCTTT	CASSLIPGGLTEAFF
many	TRBJ1-5	TRBV28	14	TRBD1	TGTGCCAGCAGGGGACAGGGGGCCGGTCAGCCCCAGCATTTT	CASRGQGAGQPQHF
many	TRBJ1-3	TRBV15	17	.	TGTGCCACCAGCAGAGATAGACGTCTGAGCTCTGGAAACACCATATATTTT	CATSRDRRLSSGNTIYF
many	TRBJ1-1	TRBV25-1	13	TRBD1	TGTGCCAGCAGTTGGACAGGCTCGAGTGGAGCTTTCTTT	CASSWTGSSGAFF
.	TRBJ1-5	TRBV24-1	15	TRBD1	TGTGCCACCAGTGCCTCACAGGGGGTCGGTCAGCCCCAGCATTTT	CATSASQGVGQPQHF
.	TRBJ1-1	TRBV30	14	.	TGTGCCTGGAGTCTGCTGCAGCTGAACACTGAAGCTTTCTTT	CAWSLLQLNTEAFF
.	TRBJ1-2	TRBV4-2	16	.	TGTGCCAGCAGCCCCGACCCGGACAGAAAAAACTATGGCTACACCTTC	CASSPDPDRKNYGYTF
many	TRBJ2-7	TRBV11-2	15	.	TGTGCCAGCAGCTTCACCTTGACAGTCTCCTACGAGCAGTACTTC	CASSFTLTVSYEQYF
.	TRBJ1-6	TRBV4-1	13	.	TGCGCCAGCAGCCAAGATGTGAATTCACCCCTCCACTTT	CASSQDVNSPLHF
few	TRBJ1-5	TRBV25-1	21	TRBD1	TGTGCCAGCGGCGACCGGTTTAGGGACAGGGTTGACTCAAATAGCAATCAGCCCCAGCATTTT	CASGDRFRDRVDSNSNQPQHF
many	TRBJ1-2	TRBV11-2	16	.	TGTGCCAGCAGCTTAGTTCCGCAGCCCTCTCCCTATGGCTACACCTTC	CASSLVPQPSPYGYTF
many	TRBJ2-2	TRBV6-1	15	TRBD1	TGTGCCAGCAGATTCCTGACAGGGTACACCGGGGAGCTGTTTTTT	CASRFLTGYTGELFF
many	TRBJ2-7	TRBV7-2	15	TRBD1	TGTGCCAGCAGCACTCAAGAGGACAGGGTACCCGAGCAGTACTTC	CASSTQEDRVPEQYF
many	TRBJ1-1	TRBV20-1	14	TRBD1	TGCAGTGCTAGATTCGGGACAGGCATCTCTGAAGCTTTCTTT	CSARFGTGISEAFF
many	TRBJ1-5	TRBV19	15	.	TGTGCCAGTAGTATAGTCCGGGGGGCAACTCAGCCCCAGCATTTT	CASSIVRGATQPQHF
.	TRBJ2-7	TRBV20-1	16	TRBD2	TGCAGTGCTAGAGAGCTAGCGGGGGTCATCTCCTACGAGCAGTACTTC	CSARELAGVISYEQYF
.	TRBJ2-7	TRBV12-3/TRBV12-4	15	TRBD1	TGTGCCAGCAGGATGGGACAGGGGGCTTTTTACGGGCAGTACTTC	CASRMGQGAFYGQYF
.	TRBJ1-1	TRBV12-5	16	TRBD1	TGTGCTAGTGGTTTGGGTCTCGTACAGGGGGACGTTGAAGCTTTCTTT	CASGLGLVQGDVEAFF
many	TRBJ1-5	TRBV10-3	13	.	TGTGCCATCAGTGAAAGGGATGGTCAGCCCCAGCATTTT	CAISERDGQPQHF
many	TRBJ2-5	TRBV19	15	TRBD1	TGTGCCAGTAGCCGAGGGGCAGGGGGCCAAGAGACCCAGTACTTC	CASSRGAGGQETQYF
.	TRBJ1-6	TRBV6-2/TRBV6-3	17	.	TGTGCCAGCAGTTACGGGAGGCCGAGCTCCTATAATTCACCCCTCCACTTT	CASSYGRPSSYNSPLHF
many	TRBJ1-5	TRBV15	16	.	TGTGCCACCAGCAGAGATGGATGGGGAACTGATCAGCCCCAGCATTTT	CATSRDGWGTDQPQHF
many	TRBJ2-7	TRBV2	15	TRBD2	TGTGCCAGCAGTCAGGGACTAGCGGGCATCTACGAGCAGTACTTC	CASSQGLAGIYEQYF